The 20 T cell receptor beta chains given below trace back to one sample, sequenced in a study of OX40 agonist ivuxolimab in advanced cancers. Measured with immunoSEQ multiplex PCR; TCRdb has only the in-frame clones, and not every one. The table shows 60,000 to 75,000 clones, with around 85% occurring only once. The sequencing used CD4+ or CD8+ T cells sorted from blood, collected in a trial of the OX40 agonist ivuxolimab. These receptors came from an adult with an advanced solid tumor such as melanoma, head and neck, liver or kidney cancer.

This chain joins TRBV2 and TRBJ2-1; 7 bases map to TRBD1. This CDR3 spans 15 amino acids. V was pared by 8 bases and J by 2 bases, with 9 bases of the junction left unmatched. CDR1 SNHLY and CDR2 FYNNEI come from the germline V gene. In DNA, the CDR3 is TGTGCCAGCGATTCCCCCGGGACAGCCTACAATGAGCAGTTCTTC. It translates to CASDSPGTAYNEQFF.

This sequence joins TRBV2 and TRBJ1-5; 9 bases agree with TRBD1. The CDR3 runs to 15 residues. J lost 6 bases, V lost 6 bases, and 9 bases had no gene match. Germline V lookup: CDR1 SNHLY, CDR2 FYNNEI. CDR3 region: CASSVTGGTAQPQHF. The CDR3 DNA follows: TGTGCCAGCAGCGTCACAGGGGGCACGGCTCAGCCCCAGCATTTT. Looking up the rest from reference TRBV2 and TRBJ1-5 gives the full variable domain: EPEVTQTPSHQVTQMGQEVILRCVPISNHLYFYWYRQILGQKVEFLVSFYNNEISEKSEIFDDQFSVERPDGSNFTLKIRSTKLEDSAMYFCASSVTGGTAQPQHFGDGTRLSIL.

The rearrangement uses TRBV11-2 and TRBJ2-7, with D perhaps being TRBD1 or TRBD2 (5 bases each). This CDR3 spans 14 amino acids. V lost 2 bases, J lost 4 bases, and 12 bases lay in between. The V gene's germline CDR1 is SGHAT and CDR2 FQNNGV. The CDR3 loop is CASSLYQGPYEQYF. The DNA of the CDR3 is TGTGCCAGCAGCTTATACCAGGGACCGTACGAGCAGTACTTC.

The V and J genes are TRBV27 and TRBJ2-5, with TRBD2 identical over 14 bases. Germline CDR1 MNHEY, CDR2 SMNVEV (reference sequence). Unmatched junction bases numbered 6, after V lost 5 bases and J lost 4 bases. CDR3 size: 16 residues. The CDR3 sequence is CASSVRLAGGLETQYF. Written as DNA, the CDR3 is TGTGCCAGCAGTGTCAGACTAGCGGGAGGGCTAGAGACCCAGTACTTC.

CDR3 nucleotide sequence: TGCGCCAGCTGTGAGGGGGTAAACACCGGGGAGCTGTTTTTT. Its translation is CASCEGVNTGELFF. V usage is TRBV5-1 and J usage is TRBJ2-2, with D maybe TRBD1 (6 bases). Germline CDR1 SGHRS, CDR2 YFSETQ. The length of the CDR3 is 14 residues. The V gene lost 7 bases and the J gene lost 2 bases, with 12 bases spanning the gap.

This clone has only a few counts. V and J are TRBV19 and TRBJ2-7; D possibly uses TRBD1 or TRBD2 (5 bases each). The V gene's germline CDR1 is LNHDA and CDR2 SQIVND (reference sequence). This CDR3 contains 11 residues. CDR3 bases: TGTGCGGTGGGACCCCCGAGCGAGCAGTACTTC. Protein sequence: CAVGPPSEQYF.

This chain links TRBV11-3 with TRBJ1-3; unclear D gene. V lost 3 bases, J lost 0 bases, and 9 bases lay in between. CDR1 and CDR2 (germline): SGHNT, YENEEA. The CDR3 sequence is 15 residues long. CDR3 DNA: TGTGCCAGCAGCTTCCATCCCGACTCTGGAAACACCATATATTTT. Translated, it gives CASSFHPDSGNTIYF.

This sequence joins TRBV30 and TRBJ2-3; D not certain. The CDR3 totals 13 residues. The V end was cut by 0 bases, the J end by 3 bases, with 7 bases between. The V gene's germline CDR1 is GTSNPN and CDR2 SVGIG (reference sequence). CDR3 coding DNA: TGTGCCTGGAGTGTCCTGGTGACAGATACGCAGTATTTT. Amino acid sequence: CAWSVLVTDTQYF.

This chain joins TRBV5-4 and TRBJ1-1; D might be TRBD1 (5 bases). The germline gives CDR1 SGHNT, CDR2 YYREEE (reference sequence). The CDR3 has 15 amino acids. Trimming pared 4 bases from V and 1 base from J, leaving 14 bases between. For the CDR3, the DNA is TGTGCCAGCAGCCCGCGAAGGGACCAGAACACTGAAGCTTTCTTT. Its translation: CASSPRRDQNTEAFF.

The chain joins TRBV19 to TRBJ1-1, with TRBD1 matching over 11 bases. Germline lookup yields CDR1 LNHDA and CDR2 SQIVND (reference sequence). After removal of 10 bases from V and 11 bases from J, the junction contained 9 bases not matched to a gene. This CDR3 spans 12 amino acids. In nucleotides, the CDR3 is TGTGCCATCGGGACAGGGGGATATGAGGCTTTCTTT. Protein: CAIGTGGYEAFF.

V is TRBV7-6 and J is TRBJ2-5, with D perhaps TRBD1 or TRBD2 (6 bases each). Germline CDR1 is SGHVS and CDR2 is FNYEAQ. Trimming left V 4 bases short and J 4 bases short, with 10 bases between. CDR3 length equals 13 residues. The CDR3 coding sequence is TGTGCCAGCAGCTCCAGGGGAGGAGAGACCCAGTACTTC. The encoded protein is CASSSRGGETQYF.

V is TRBV5-1 and J is TRBJ2-5; D is unresolved. V shed 1 base and J shed 1 base, with 5 bases lying between them. The CDR3 totals 13 residues. Germline V gene data show CDR1 as SGHRS and CDR2 as YFSETQ. CDR3 protein: CASSLTVQETQYF. The CDR3 DNA sequence: TGCGCCAGCAGCTTGACAGTCCAAGAGACCCAGTACTTC.

This rearrangement joins TRBV6-4 to TRBJ2-3, with 7 positions matching TRBD2. CDR1 is MRHNA, CDR2 SNTAGT, per germline. The CDR3 loop spans 15 amino acids. With V trimmed by 8 bases and J by 0 bases, 8 bases remained unmatched. The CDR3 nucleotides read TGTGCCAGCGGCGACAGCGGGGATAGCACAGATACGCAGTATTTT. Translated: CASGDSGDSTDTQYF.

The rearrangement links TRBV9 to TRBJ1-2; D uncertain. Trimming left V 4 bases short and J 8 bases short, with 15 bases between. The germline V gene encodes CDR1 SGDLS and CDR2 YYNGEE. The CDR3 sequence is 13 residues long. The CDR3 coding sequence is TGTGCCAGCAGCCCCGGGCTCCGTCGAGGCTACACCTTC. Protein sequence: CASSPGLRRGYTF.

This clone was seen a few times. V usage is TRBV18 and J usage is TRBJ1-4; D is perhaps TRBD1 (6 bases). Looked up from germline, CDR1 is KGHSH and CDR2 is LQKENI. The CDR3 loop spans 14 amino acids. Trimming cost V 3 bases and J 7 bases, with 12 bases left between them. As DNA, the CDR3 is TGTGCCAGCTCACCCGGGGGGGGCACTGAAAAACTGTTTTTT. This encodes CASSPGGGTEKLFF.

CDR3: CAIGGTSGGMRNEQFF. The CDR3 DNA follows: TGTGCCATCGGTGGGACTAGCGGGGGCATGAGAAATGAGCAGTTCTTC. The V gene is TRBV10-3, the J gene TRBJ2-1, with TRBD2 identical over 14 bases. Unmatched junction bases numbered 10, after V lost 8 bases and J lost 7 bases. The CDR3 length is 16 residues. From germline, CDR1 is ENHRY and CDR2 SYGVKD.

V gene TRBV10-2 combines with J gene TRBJ1-2; no clear D. Germline values: CDR1 WSHSY, CDR2 SAAADI. V lost 3 bases, J lost 1 base, and 6 bases lay in between. The CDR3 totals 13 residues. In nucleotides, the CDR3 is TGCGCCAGCAGTGACGGCAATAACTATGGCTACACCTTC. It is translated as CASSDGNNYGYTF.

V is TRBV30 and J is TRBJ1-5, with D hard to call. V lost 2 bases, J lost 7 bases, and 12 bases lay in between. This CDR3 region has 13 residues. Germline CDR1 reads GTSNPN; CDR2 reads SVGIG (reference sequence). The CDR3 bases are TGTGCCTGGAGTCCCCGCCAAGGGCAGCCCCAGCATTTT. Translation gives CAWSPRQGQPQHF.

The chain employs TRBV9 and TRBJ1-3; a possible D gene is TRBD1 (6 bases). This CDR3 is 15 amino acids long. Trimming left V 3 bases short and J 0 bases short, with 10 bases between. Germline lookup yields CDR1 SGDLS and CDR2 YYNGEE. CDR3 DNA: TGTGCCAGCAGCGAAAGGGGGGGCTCTGGAAACACCATATATTTT. Its protein product is CASSERGGSGNTIYF.

This clone was seen a single time. This chain uses TRBV19 with TRBJ2-7; D might be TRBD1 (6 bases). The germline V and J ends were trimmed by 5 bases and 0 bases, with 14 bases remaining between them. CDR3 length: 15 residues. Germline CDR1 and CDR2: LNHDA and SQIVND (reference sequence). The chain's CDR3 is CASSGRTASSYEQYF. The DNA of the CDR3 is TGTGCCAGTAGTGGAAGGACAGCCTCCTCCTACGAGCAGTACTTC.